Listed here are 19 T cell receptor beta chains from one sample, sequenced in a study of T cell responses to AZD1222 COVID-19 vaccine. The protocol was immunoSEQ multiplex PCR, while the TCRdb copy is restricted to in-frame clones and leaves out a portion. The sample includes about 180,000 clones, 75% to 95% seen only once; the top ten take around 1.5%. The sample consisted of peripheral blood, taken on day 0 of AZD1222 vaccination. These receptors all come from an adult in good health.

The chain recombines TRBV27 with TRBJ1-1; D remains ambiguous. In germline, CDR1 is MNHEY, CDR2 SMNVEV (reference sequence). This CDR3 spans 14 amino acids. With 2 bases removed from V and 3 bases from J, the gap between germline ends came to 10 bases. This CDR3 is CASSLGVGDTEAFF. For the CDR3, the DNA is TGTGCCAGCAGTTTAGGGGTTGGGGACACTGAAGCTTTCTTT.

The gene calls are TRBV27 and TRBJ1-1; D is undetermined. Looked up from germline, CDR1 is MNHEY and CDR2 is SMNVEV (reference sequence). Between the trimmed V and J ends, which lost 2 bases and 3 bases, there was a span of 7 bases. The CDR3 runs to 13 residues. CDR3 sequence (DNA): TGTGCCAGCAGTTTAGCCCTGGACACTGAAGCTTTCTTT. Protein: CASSLALDTEAFF.

The J gene is TRBJ1-4, the V gene TRBV24-1, with a possible D match to TRBD1 (6 bases). This CDR3 is 13 amino acids long. Deletions cut 5 bases from V and 7 bases from J, with 10 bases between. The germline V gene encodes CDR1 KGHDR and CDR2 SFDVKD. This CDR3 is CATSGQGSEKLFF. The CDR3 DNA sequence: TGTGCCACCAGTGGCCAGGGGAGTGAAAAACTGTTTTTT.

This chain connects TRBV7-9 to TRBJ1-2; no definite D call. The germline CDR1 and CDR2 sequences are SEHNR and FQNEAQ (reference sequence). Trimming stripped 5 bases from V and 5 bases from J, with 15 bases between. The CDR3 covers 14 residues. The CDR3 loop is CASSPGRTLYGYTF. DNA for the CDR3: TGTGCCAGCAGCCCCGGACGGACTTTATATGGCTACACCTTC.

V is TRBV28 and J is TRBJ1-4, with unresolved D. V lost 5 bases and J lost 0, with 10 bases in between. In germline, CDR1 is MDHEN, CDR2 SYDVKM. CDR3 length equals 15 residues. The CDR3 sequence is CASSTTPATNEKLFF. In DNA, the CDR3 is TGTGCCAGCAGTACTACGCCTGCAACTAATGAAAAACTGTTTTTT.

For this clone: Lacking the conserved final phenylalanine or tryptophan, this CDR3 likely reflects a read error. The limits of the CDR3 on the DNA are not certain, so only TCRdb's listed CDR3 is given. The chain couples TRBV11-2 to TRBJ1-1. With termini counted, the CDR3 has 13 amino acids. Germline loops: CDR1 SGHAT, CDR2 FQNNGV. The CDR3: CASSLGAPVGPVL.

The chain joins TRBV24-1 to TRBJ1-5, with 9 bases aligning to TRBD1. The germline CDR1 and CDR2 sequences are KGHDR and SFDVKD. The V and J ends lost 6 bases and 8 bases, in that order; junction bases with no gene match: 10. The CDR3 consists of 15 residues. The CDR3 DNA sequence: TGTGCCACCAGTTCTCGACAGGGGGGGAGGGAGCCCCAGCATTTT. Residues: CATSSRQGGREPQHF.

This sequence joins TRBV28 and TRBJ2-6; a possible D gene is TRBD2 (6 bases). Germline assignment: CDR1 MDHEN and CDR2 SYDVKM. The CDR3 sequence is 16 residues long. The germline V and J ends were trimmed by 6 bases and 0 bases, with 12 bases remaining between them. In DNA form, the CDR3 reads TGTGCCAGCAGGTTGGGACTTTCCTCTGGGGCCAACGTCCTGACTTTC. It specifies CASRLGLSSGANVLTF.

This chain connects TRBV6-5 to TRBJ1-1; D gene uncertain. Germline V gene sequence: CDR1 MNHEY, CDR2 SVGAGI. The length of the CDR3 is 12 residues. V lost 6 bases, J lost 4 bases, and 9 bases lay in between. The DNA of the CDR3 is TGTGCCAGCAGCCGCGCACGCACTGAAGCTTTCTTT. Its protein is CASSRARTEAFF.

This clone was seen only once. The chain couples TRBV24-1 to TRBJ2-1, with 13 bases fitting TRBD2. With V trimmed by 3 bases and J by 4 bases, 5 bases remained unmatched. Germline assignment: CDR1 KGHDR and CDR2 SFDVKD. The CDR3 covers 17 residues. CDR3 loop: CATSDLGLAGVYNEQFF. The CDR3 DNA is TGTGCCACCAGTGATCTAGGACTAGCGGGGGTATACAATGAGCAGTTCTTC.

The rearrangement joins TRBV29-1 to TRBJ2-1, with a tentative D call TRBD1 (6 bases). The CDR3 has 14 residues. Germline CDR1 is SQVTM and CDR2 is ANQGSEA. With 5 bases removed from V and 7 bases from J, the gap between germline ends came to 18 bases. The CDR3 protein is CSVRVWARGNEQFF. The CDR3 DNA is TGCAGCGTTCGGGTGTGGGCTAGGGGGAATGAGCAGTTCTTC.

The chain is built from TRBV28 and TRBJ1-5, with D unresolved. Looked up from germline, CDR1 is MDHEN and CDR2 is SYDVKM. The germline V and J ends were trimmed by 3 bases and 7 bases, with 16 bases remaining between them. There are 15 residues in the CDR3. CDR3 sequence: CASSFHLGPPQPQHF. The CDR3, as DNA: TGTGCCAGCAGTTTCCACTTAGGACCCCCACAGCCCCAGCATTTT.

The V and J genes are TRBV28 and TRBJ1-4; TRBD1 matches 11 bases. The V and J ends lost 10 bases and 1 base, in that order; junction bases with no gene match: 5. CDR1 is MDHEN, CDR2 SYDVKM, per germline. The CDR3 sequence is 15 residues long. CDR3 residues: CATGQGAITNEKLFF. CDR3 sequence (DNA): TGTGCCACCGGACAGGGGGCGATAACTAATGAAAAACTGTTTTTT.

For the CDR3, the DNA is TGTGCCAGCAGCTTTGCCCCTACCTTCTCTGGAAACACCATATATTTT. Residues: CASSFAPTFSGNTIYF. The chain combines TRBV7-2 with TRBJ1-3; no definite D call. V was shortened by 3 bases and J by 0 bases, with 12 bases between the two germline ends. This CDR3 spans 16 amino acids. CDR1 is SGHTA and CDR2 is FQGNSA in the germline V gene.

The V gene is TRBV28, the J gene TRBJ1-5; 7 nucleotides line up with TRBD1. Trimming removed 7 bases from V and 7 bases from J; junction bases left unmatched: 4. The CDR3 extends over 12 amino acids. Per germline, CDR1 MDHEN and CDR2 SYDVKM. CDR3 protein: CASTTGDQPQHF. CDR3 bases: TGTGCCAGCACCACAGGGGACCAGCCCCAGCATTTT.

This chain joins TRBV7-2 and TRBJ1-6; D remains ambiguous. Germline lookup yields CDR1 SGHTA and CDR2 FQGNSA. The V gene lost 5 bases and the J gene lost 6 bases, with 11 bases spanning the gap. The CDR3 is 14 residues long. CDR3 in DNA: TGTGCCAGCAGCCAAGGGCAGTTTAATTCACCCCTCCACTTT. Translated, it gives CASSQGQFNSPLHF.

The J gene is TRBJ1-1, the V gene TRBV3-1 (or the pseudogene TRBV3-2); D remains unclear. This CDR3 comprises 13 residues. The V gene's germline CDR1 is LGHDT and CDR2 YNNKEL (reference sequence). With 2 bases removed from V and 6 bases from J, the gap between germline ends came to 10 bases. Here the CDR3 reads CASSQLVSSEAFF. The CDR3 DNA reads TGTGCCAGCAGCCAACTTGTGTCATCTGAAGCTTTCTTT.

V is TRBV7-2 and J is TRBJ2-5; 15 bases fit TRBD2. V trimming: 5 bases; J trimming: 5 bases; junction bases outside the gene matches: 3. Per germline, CDR1 SGHTA and CDR2 FQGNSA. The CDR3 contains 15 residues. The CDR3 protein is CASSPGLAGGETQYF. The CDR3 DNA reads TGTGCCAGCAGCCCCGGACTAGCGGGGGGGGAGACCCAGTACTTC.

A remark on this clone: The sample carries other DNA sequences with the same CDR3. The chain has TRBV29-1 and TRBJ1-5, with unresolved D. CDR3 length equals 13 residues. The germline V gene encodes CDR1 SQVTM and CDR2 ANQGSEA. V lost 4 bases to trimming and J lost 0 bases, with 7 bases between them. The CDR3 here is CSVVWGSNQPQHF. The CDR3 DNA reads as TGCAGCGTTGTATGGGGTAGCAATCAGCCCCAGCATTTT.